The following is a T cell receptor (beta chain) sequence with its context. Its antigen is not identified. This record belongs to a study of monozygotic twins with cystic fibrosis. The wider study: Library input was approximately 3.1 micrograms of fragmented DNA, with 15 PCR cycles.

The CDR3 has 16 residues. V was clipped by 3 bases and J by 4 bases, with 19 bases between them. Study observations and caveats: The repertoire was suggested to be naive-dominated, clonality median approximately 0.009. Unrelated CF individuals shared fewer identical clonotypes than monozygotic CF twins.

Data came from immunoSEQ multiplex PCR; TCRdb stores just in-frame clones and leaves some out. This sample has approximately 10,000 clones, with more than 99% found just once. This clonotype was sampled from a young man with cystic fibrosis. Sequencing was performed on blood. The chain is built from TRBV5-3 and TRBJ1-1; tentative D call: TRBD1 (5 bases). TRBV5-3 is an open reading frame, and its role is uncertain. CDR3 protein: CARSSGGARISTEAFF. The CDR3 nucleotides are TGTGCCAGAAGCTCGGGAGGGGCTCGTATAAGCACTGAAGCTTTCTTT.